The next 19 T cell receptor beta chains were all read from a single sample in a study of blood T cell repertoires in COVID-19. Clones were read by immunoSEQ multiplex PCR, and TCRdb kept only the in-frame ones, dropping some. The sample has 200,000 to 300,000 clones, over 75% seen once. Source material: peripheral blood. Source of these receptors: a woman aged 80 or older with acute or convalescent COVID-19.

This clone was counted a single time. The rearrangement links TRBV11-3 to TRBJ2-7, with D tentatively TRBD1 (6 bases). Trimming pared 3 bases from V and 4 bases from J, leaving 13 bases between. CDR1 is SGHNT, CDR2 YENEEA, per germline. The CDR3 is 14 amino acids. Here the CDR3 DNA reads TGTGCCAGCAGCTTGGGGGCAGGGCGGTACGAGCAGTACTTC. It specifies CASSLGAGRYEQYF.

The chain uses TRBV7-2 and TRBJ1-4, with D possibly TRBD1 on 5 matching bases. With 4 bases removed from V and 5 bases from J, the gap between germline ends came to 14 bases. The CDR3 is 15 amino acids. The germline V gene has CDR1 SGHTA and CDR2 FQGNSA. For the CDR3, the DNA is TGTGCCAGCAGCTCTCGGCAGGGATGGAATGAAAAACTGTTTTTT. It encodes CASSSRQGWNEKLFF. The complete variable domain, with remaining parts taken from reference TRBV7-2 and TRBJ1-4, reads GAGVSQSPSNKVTEKGKDVELRCDPISGHTALYWYRQSLGQGLEFLIYFQGNSAPDKSGLPSDRFSAERTGGSVSTLTIQRTQQEDSAVYLCASSSRQGWNEKLFFGSGTQLSVL.

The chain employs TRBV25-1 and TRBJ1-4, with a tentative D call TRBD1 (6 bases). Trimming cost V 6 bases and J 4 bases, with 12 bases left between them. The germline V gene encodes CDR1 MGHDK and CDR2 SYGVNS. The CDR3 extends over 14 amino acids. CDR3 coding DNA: TGTGCCAGCAGCGAACAGGGTGGTAATGAAAAACTGTTTTTT. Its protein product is CASSEQGGNEKLFF.

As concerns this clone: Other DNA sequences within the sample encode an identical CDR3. The CDR3 here is CASSLKGQGSSPLHF. CDR3 bases: TGCGCCAGCAGCTTGAAGGGACAGGGATCGTCACCCCTCCACTTT. This rearrangement joins TRBV5-1 to TRBJ1-6, with TRBD1 matching 9 bases. Germline CDR1 SGHRS, CDR2 YFSETQ. The CDR3 is 15 residues long. Trimming took 1 base from V and 10 from J; bases not matched to a gene: 6.

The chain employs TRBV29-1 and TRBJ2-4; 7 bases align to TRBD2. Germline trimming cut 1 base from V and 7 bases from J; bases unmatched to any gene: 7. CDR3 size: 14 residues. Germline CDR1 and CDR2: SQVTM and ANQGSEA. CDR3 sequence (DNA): TGCAGCGTTGAAGGAGGGAGGGGAAAGAACATTCAGTACTTC. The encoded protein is CSVEGGRGKNIQYF. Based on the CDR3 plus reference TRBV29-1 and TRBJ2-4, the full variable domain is SAVISQKPSRDICQRGTSLTIQCQVDSQVTMMFWYRQQPGQSLTLIATANQGSEATYESGFVIDKFPISRPNLTFSTLTVSNMSPEDSSIYLCSVEGGRGKNIQYFGAGTRLSVL.

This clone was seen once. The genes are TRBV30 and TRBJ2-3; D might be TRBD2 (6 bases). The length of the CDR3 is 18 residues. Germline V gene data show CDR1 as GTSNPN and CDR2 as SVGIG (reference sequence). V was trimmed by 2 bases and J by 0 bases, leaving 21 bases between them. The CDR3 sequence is CAWSTPWVASDSTDTQYF. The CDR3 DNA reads TGTGCCTGGAGTACCCCCTGGGTGGCTAGCGATAGCACAGATACGCAGTATTTT.

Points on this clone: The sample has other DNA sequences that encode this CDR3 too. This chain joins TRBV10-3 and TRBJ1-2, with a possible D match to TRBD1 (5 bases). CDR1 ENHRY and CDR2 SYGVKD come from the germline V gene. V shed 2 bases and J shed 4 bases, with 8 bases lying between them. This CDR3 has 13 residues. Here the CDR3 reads CAISETGSYGYTF. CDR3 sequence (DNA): TGTGCCATCAGTGAGACAGGAAGCTATGGCTACACCTTC.

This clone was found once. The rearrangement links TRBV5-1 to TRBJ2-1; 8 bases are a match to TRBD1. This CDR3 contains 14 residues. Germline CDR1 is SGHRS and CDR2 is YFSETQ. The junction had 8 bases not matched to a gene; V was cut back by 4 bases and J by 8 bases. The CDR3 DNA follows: TGCGCCAGCAGCCTCGGACAGGGCGGGTATGAGCAGTTCTTC. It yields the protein CASSLGQGGYEQFF. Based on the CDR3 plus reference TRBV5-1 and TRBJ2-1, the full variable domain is KAGVTQTPRYLIKTRGQQVTLSCSPISGHRSVSWYQQTPGQGLQFLFEYFSETQRNKGNFPGRFSGRQFSNSRSEMNVSTLELGDSALYLCASSLGQGGYEQFFGPGTRLTVL.

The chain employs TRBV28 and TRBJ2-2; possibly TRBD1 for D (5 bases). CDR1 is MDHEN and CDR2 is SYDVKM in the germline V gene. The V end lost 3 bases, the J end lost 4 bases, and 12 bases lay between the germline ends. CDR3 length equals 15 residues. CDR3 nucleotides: TGTGCCAGCAGTTTGGTGCGACAGTTCACCGGGGAGCTGTTTTTT. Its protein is CASSLVRQFTGELFF.

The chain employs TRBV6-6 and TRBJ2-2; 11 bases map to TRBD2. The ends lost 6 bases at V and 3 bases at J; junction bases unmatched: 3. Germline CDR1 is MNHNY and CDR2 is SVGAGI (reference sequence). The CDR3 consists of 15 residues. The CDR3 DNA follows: TGTGCCAGCAGGGCACTAGCGGGGGACACCGGGGAGCTGTTTTTT. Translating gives CASRALAGDTGELFF.

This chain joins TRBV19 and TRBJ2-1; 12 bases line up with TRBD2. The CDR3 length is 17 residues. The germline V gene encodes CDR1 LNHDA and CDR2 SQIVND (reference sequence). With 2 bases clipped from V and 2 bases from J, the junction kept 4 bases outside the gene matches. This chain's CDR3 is CASSIRLAGGPYNEQFF. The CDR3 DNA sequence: TGTGCCAGTAGTATAAGGCTAGCGGGGGGGCCCTACAATGAGCAGTTCTTC.

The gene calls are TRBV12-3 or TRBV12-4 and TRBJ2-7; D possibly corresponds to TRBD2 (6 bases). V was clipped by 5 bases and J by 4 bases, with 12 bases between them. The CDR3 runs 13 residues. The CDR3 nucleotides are TGTGCCAGCAGTCCCCTCGGGGGTTACGAGCAGTACTTC. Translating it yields CASSPLGGYEQYF.

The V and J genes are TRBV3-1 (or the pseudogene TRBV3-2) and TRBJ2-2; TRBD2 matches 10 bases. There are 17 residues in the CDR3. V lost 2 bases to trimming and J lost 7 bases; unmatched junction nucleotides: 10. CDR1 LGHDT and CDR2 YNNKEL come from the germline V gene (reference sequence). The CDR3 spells CASSQSVLAGVDGELFF. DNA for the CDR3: TGTGCCAGCAGCCAATCTGTCCTAGCGGGAGTGGACGGGGAGCTGTTTTTT.

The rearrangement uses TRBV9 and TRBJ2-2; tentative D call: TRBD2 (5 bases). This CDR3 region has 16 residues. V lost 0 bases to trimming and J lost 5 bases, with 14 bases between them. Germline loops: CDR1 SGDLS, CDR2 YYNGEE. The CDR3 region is CASSVGTLTGTGELFF. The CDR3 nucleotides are TGTGCCAGCAGCGTAGGCACCCTCACGGGGACCGGGGAGCTGTTTTTT.

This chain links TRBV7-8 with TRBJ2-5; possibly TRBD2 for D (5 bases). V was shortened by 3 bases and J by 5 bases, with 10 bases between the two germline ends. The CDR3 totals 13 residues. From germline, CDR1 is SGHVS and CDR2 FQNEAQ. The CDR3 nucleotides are TGTGCCAGCAGCTTTGTGGGCGGGGAGACCCAGTACTTC. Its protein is CASSFVGGETQYF. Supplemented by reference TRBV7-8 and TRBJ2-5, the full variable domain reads GAGVSQSPRYKVAKRGQDVALRCDPISGHVSLFWYQQALGQGPEFLTYFQNEAQLDKSGLPSDRFFAERPEGSVSTLKIQRTQQEDSAVYLCASSFVGGETQYFGPGTRLLVL.

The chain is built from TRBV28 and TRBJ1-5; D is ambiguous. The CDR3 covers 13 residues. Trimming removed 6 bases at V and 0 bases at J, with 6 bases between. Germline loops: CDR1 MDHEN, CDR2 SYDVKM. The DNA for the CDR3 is TGTGCCAGCAGGCGGTATAGCAATCAGCCCCAGCATTTT. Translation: CASRRYSNQPQHF.

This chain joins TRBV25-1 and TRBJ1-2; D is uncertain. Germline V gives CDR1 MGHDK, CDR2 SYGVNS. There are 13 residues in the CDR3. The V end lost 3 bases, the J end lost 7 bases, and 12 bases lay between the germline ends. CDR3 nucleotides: TGTGCCAGCAGTGATAGGCCGCGGGGTGGCTACACCTTC. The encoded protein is CASSDRPRGGYTF.

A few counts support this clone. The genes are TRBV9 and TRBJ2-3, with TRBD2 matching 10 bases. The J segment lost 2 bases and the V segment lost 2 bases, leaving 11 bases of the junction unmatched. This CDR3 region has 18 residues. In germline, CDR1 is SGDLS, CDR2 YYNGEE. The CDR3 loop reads CASSVQPFSGRTTDTQYF. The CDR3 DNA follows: TGTGCCAGCAGCGTTCAGCCGTTTAGCGGGAGGACCACAGATACGCAGTATTTT.

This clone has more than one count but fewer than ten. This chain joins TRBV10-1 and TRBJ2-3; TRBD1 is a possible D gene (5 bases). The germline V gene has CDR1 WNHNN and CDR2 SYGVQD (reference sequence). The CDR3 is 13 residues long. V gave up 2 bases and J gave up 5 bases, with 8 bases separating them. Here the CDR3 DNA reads TGCGCCAGCAGTGAGCAGGGTCGAGATACGCAGTATTTT. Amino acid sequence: CASSEQGRDTQYF.